The present T cell receptor beta chain was sequenced within a study of monozygotic twins with inflammatory bowel disease. The CDR3 extends over 13 amino acids. TCRdb reprocessed the 5' RACE reads and reports one entry per CDR3 protein, with no DNA. In all, the sample yields 300,000 to 400,000 distinct CDR3 sequences. Sequencing input: blood. This chain joins TRBV12-3 or TRBV12-4 and TRBJ2-1; the TRBD1 assignment by TCRdb is unverifiable without DNA. The clonotype originates from a human donor with ulcerative colitis or Crohn's disease, or a healthy co-twin of an affected twin (not recorded which). CDR3 sequence reads: CASNRTGNNEQFF.